Below, 17 T cell receptor beta chains from the same sample are listed, as sequenced in a study of PD-L1 blockade in urothelial cancer. Sequencing used immunoSEQ multiplex PCR; TCRdb keeps in-frame clones, though not all of them. The sample lists about 35,000 clones; roughly four fifths were seen once. Time point denoted: pretreatment peripheral blood. The source was PBMCs, collected around atezolizumab (anti-PD-L1) treatment. These receptors were obtained from a man aged 55-75 years with urothelial cancer.

The rearrangement links TRBV18 to TRBJ2-7; TRBD1 is a possible D gene (6 bases). Germline lookup yields CDR1 KGHSH and CDR2 LQKENI. The CDR3 has 13 amino acids. V was trimmed by 3 bases and J by 5 bases, leaving 11 bases between them. CDR3 nucleotides: TGTGCCAGCTCACCCTCCGGGACAAACGAGCAGTACTTC. Amino acid sequence: CASSPSGTNEQYF.

The V call is TRBV5-1, the J call TRBJ1-1; 9 bases are shared with TRBD1. The CDR3 runs to 15 residues. Germline trimming cut 0 bases from V and 5 bases from J; bases unmatched to any gene: 5. The V gene's germline CDR1 is SGHRS and CDR2 YFSETQ. For the CDR3, the DNA is TGCGCCAGCAGCTTGGGGGACAGGGTTGAGACTGAAGCTTTCTTT. Its translation is CASSLGDRVETEAFF.

The genes are TRBV21-1 and TRBJ1-4; TRBD1, the table's D call, lacks a check against the DNA. TRBV21-1 counts as a pseudogene. The CDR3 consists of 16 residues. CDR3: CASRPFRQTTNEKLFF. For the CDR3, the DNA is TGTGCCAGCAGACCGTTTCGACAGACAACTAATGAAAAACTGTTTTTT.

The chain joins TRBV6-5 to TRBJ2-3; D might be TRBD2 (5 bases). Germline lookup yields CDR1 MNHEY and CDR2 SVGAGI. The CDR3 length is 14 residues. V dropped 6 bases and J dropped 5 bases, with 15 bases sitting between them. The CDR3 DNA sequence: TGTGCCAGCAGCCCGGGCCGGGAAGGAGATACGCAGTATTTT. Protein: CASSPGREGDTQYF.

The chain carries TRBV18 and TRBJ2-7; D perhaps matches TRBD1 (7 bases). In germline, CDR1 is KGHSH, CDR2 LQKENI. CDR3 size: 14 residues. Trimming stripped 3 bases from V and 2 bases from J, with 11 bases between. CDR3 in amino acids: CASSPGRGAYEQYF. In DNA, the CDR3 is TGTGCCAGCTCACCGGGCAGGGGGGCCTACGAGCAGTACTTC.

V and J are TRBV5-1 and TRBJ2-3, with D perhaps TRBD2 (6 bases). Germline CDR1 SGHRS, CDR2 YFSETQ. The V gene lost 4 bases and the J gene lost 0 bases, with 15 bases spanning the gap. The CDR3 runs to 16 residues. The CDR3 DNA reads as TGCGCCAGCAGCCCAACCCCCGGGACTAGCACAGATACGCAGTATTTT. As protein: CASSPTPGTSTDTQYF.

The V and J genes are TRBV6-1 and TRBJ1-6; TRBD1 agrees at 12 bases. J gave up 10 bases and V 11 bases, and 9 bases lay outside the gene matches. Germline loops: CDR1 MNHNS, CDR2 SASEGT. This CDR3 region has 14 residues. This chain's CDR3 is CAATGTGGLSPLHF. CDR3 in DNA: TGTGCCGCTACCGGGACAGGGGGCCTCTCACCCCTCCACTTT.

This chain links TRBV19 with TRBJ2-2; 12 positions match TRBD2. CDR1 and CDR2 (germline): LNHDA, SQIVND (reference sequence). This CDR3 region has 16 residues. J gave up 5 bases and V 5 bases, and 6 bases lay outside the gene matches. The CDR3 DNA reads as TGTGCCAGTAGTCCCTGGACTAGCGGGGTGACCGGGGAGCTGTTTTTT. This translates into CASSPWTSGVTGELFF.

V usage is TRBV27 and J usage is TRBJ2-7, with TRBD2 matching 14 bases. The CDR3 length is 16 residues. With 8 bases clipped from V and 2 bases from J, the junction kept 8 bases outside the gene matches. Germline CDR1 is MNHEY and CDR2 is SMNVEV (reference sequence). CDR3 amino acids: CASRAGTSGGTYEQYF. The CDR3 DNA sequence: TGTGCCAGCCGTGCGGGGACTAGCGGGGGAACCTACGAGCAGTACTTC.

The V and J genes are TRBV6-5 and TRBJ2-7; D perhaps matches TRBD1 (5 bases). The ends were cut back, 5 bases at V and 4 bases at J, with 12 bases in the middle. The CDR3 extends over 13 amino acids. Germline V gives CDR1 MNHEY, CDR2 SVGAGI. In nucleotides, the CDR3 is TGTGCCAGCAGTCGACAGATTAGTTACGAGCAGTACTTC. This codes for CASSRQISYEQYF.

This chain connects TRBV7-6 to TRBJ2-7; 7 positions agree with TRBD1. The CDR3 runs 15 residues. CDR1 is SGHVS and CDR2 is FNYEAQ in the germline V gene. V lost 1 base and J lost 2; bases outside the gene matches: 5. The CDR3 spells CASSLDDRATYEQYF. For the CDR3, the DNA is TGTGCCAGCAGCTTAGACGACAGGGCCACCTACGAGCAGTACTTC.

V usage is TRBV5-1 and J usage is TRBJ1-1, with unresolved D. The CDR3 extends over 15 amino acids. Germline CDR1 is SGHRS and CDR2 is YFSETQ. The V end was cut by 1 base, the J end by 1 base, with 11 bases between. The CDR3: CASSLLGSGNTEAFF. CDR3 bases: TGCGCCAGCAGCTTGCTAGGCAGCGGGAACACTGAAGCTTTCTTT. Complete variable domain (other parts from reference TRBV5-1 and TRBJ1-1): KAGVTQTPRYLIKTRGQQVTLSCSPISGHRSVSWYQQTPGQGLQFLFEYFSETQRNKGNFPGRFSGRQFSNSRSEMNVSTLELGDSALYLCASSLLGSGNTEAFFGQGTRLTVV.

The chain combines TRBV6-1 with TRBJ2-3, with 8 positions matching TRBD1. The CDR3 has 15 amino acids. In germline, CDR1 is MNHNS, CDR2 SASEGT. V lost 4 bases and J lost 3; bases outside the gene matches: 6. The CDR3 loop is CASSVTGERTDTQYF. As DNA, the CDR3 is TGTGCCAGCAGTGTGACAGGGGAGAGGACAGATACGCAGTATTTT.

The CDR3 DNA sequence: TGTGCCAGCAGCCCAGGACAGGGTCGGACCTACGAGCAGTACTTC. Amino acids: CASSPGQGRTYEQYF. V usage is TRBV7-9 and J usage is TRBJ2-7; TRBD1 matches at 8 bases. CDR1 and CDR2 from the germline V gene are SEHNR and FQNEAQ (reference sequence). CDR3 length: 15 amino acids. The junction had 8 bases not matched to a gene; V was cut back by 5 bases and J by 2 bases.

The rearrangement links TRBV2 to TRBJ2-3; D perhaps matches TRBD1 (5 bases). V was trimmed by 7 bases and J by 2 bases, leaving 13 bases between them. The germline V gene has CDR1 SNHLY and CDR2 FYNNEI. The CDR3 is made up of 14 amino acids. DNA for the CDR3: TGTGCCAGCAAATACAGGTATATCACAGATACGCAGTATTTT. This encodes CASKYRYITDTQYF.

This clone was observed a few times. The rearrangement joins TRBV7-9 to TRBJ2-5, with TRBD2 as a possible D gene (6 bases). Germline V gene data show CDR1 as SEHNR and CDR2 as FQNEAQ (reference sequence). The CDR3 is 14 residues long. Deletions cut 5 bases from V and 5 bases from J, with 15 bases between. For the CDR3, the DNA is TGTGCCAGCAGCCCAGGACCGGGAGCGGAGACCCAGTACTTC. The encoded protein is CASSPGPGAETQYF.

This rearrangement joins TRBV18 to TRBJ1-3; TRBD1 is a possible D gene (5 bases). This CDR3 region has 15 residues. V was clipped by 4 bases and J by 4 bases, with 14 bases between them. Looked up from germline, CDR1 is KGHSH and CDR2 is LQKENI. CDR3 residues: CASSLGRGLGNTIYF. The CDR3 nucleotides read TGTGCCAGCTCACTCGGGCGGGGACTCGGAAACACCATATATTTT.